Each of the 23 T cell receptor beta chains below was sequenced from the same sample in a study of read filtering for tumor transcriptome and immune sequencing. Molecular barcoded adaptors covering alpha/delta and beta/gamma chains were used on approximately 440 ng RNA. One entry per CDR3 protein results from TCRdb running MiXCR on the reads. Of around 130,000 distinct CDR3 sequences listed, around 13% were seen once; the top ten hold 7% to 9%. The sample comprised a population of CD138-negative cells sorted from bone marrow. All receptors derive from a donor at least 40 years old with multiple myeloma.

To note about this clonotype: A much bigger clone sits one base away, suggesting this may be a read error. This chain connects TRBV20-1 to TRBJ2-3; the D is unclear. Germline CDR1 is DFQATT and CDR2 is SNEGSKA (reference sequence). This CDR3 comprises 10 residues. With 8 bases removed from V and 3 bases from J, the gap between germline ends came to 6 bases. CDR3 DNA: TGCAGTTCCGAGACAGATACGCAGTATTTT. Its translation: CSSETDTQYF.

Notes on this clonotype: This may come from a read error, since a much larger clone is one base off. This rearrangement joins TRBV7-6 to TRBJ2-7, with 11 positions matching TRBD2. This CDR3 is 15 amino acids long. CDR1 is SGHVS and CDR2 is FNYEAQ in the germline V gene. The CDR3 coding sequence is TGTGCCGGCAGCTTGGGGACTAGCGGTACCTACGAGCAGTACTTC. This encodes CAGSLGTSGTYEQYF.

Regarding this clonotype: This may be a read error, as it is one base from a much larger clone. This chain links TRBV5-5 with TRBJ2-3, with D perhaps given as TRBD1 or TRBD2 (5 bases each). Germline assignment: CDR1 SGHKS and CDR2 YYEKEE (reference sequence). This CDR3 has 13 amino acids. The DNA for the CDR3 is TGCGCCAGCAGCCCGAGGGGTACAGATACGCGGTATTTT. It yields the protein CASSPRGTDTRYF.

There are many counts of this clonotype. This chain uses TRBV6-1 with TRBJ1-1, with unresolved D. The length of the CDR3 is 13 residues. The V gene lost 3 bases and the J gene lost 6 bases, with 11 bases spanning the gap. Germline loops: CDR1 MNHNS, CDR2 SASEGT. The CDR3 bases are TGTGCCAGCAGTGATGGTCCAGGCTCTGAAGCTTTCTTT. Translation: CASSDGPGSEAFF.

This clonotype has ten or more counts. This sequence joins TRBV9 and TRBJ2-1; unclear D gene. From germline, CDR1 is SGDLS and CDR2 YYNGEE. V was pared by 0 bases and J by 8 bases, with 3 bases between. The CDR3 loop spans 11 amino acids. The CDR3 reads CASSVDYEQFF. The CDR3 nucleotides read TGTGCCAGCAGCGTAGACTATGAGCAGTTCTTC. Full variable domain (remainder filled in from reference TRBV9 and TRBJ2-1): DSGVTQTPKHLITATGQRVTLRCSPRSGDLSVYWYQQSLDQGLQFLIQYYNGEERAKGNILERFSAQQFPDLHSELNLSSLELGDSALYFCASSVDYEQFFGPGTRLTVL.

This clonotype came up a few times. The V call is TRBV18, the J call TRBJ1-3; 7 positions match TRBD1. Per germline, CDR1 KGHSH and CDR2 LQKENI. Trimming removed 8 bases from V and 2 bases from J; junction bases left unmatched: 6. The CDR3 is 14 amino acids. The CDR3 here is CASRGTEAGNTIYF. In DNA, the CDR3 is TGTGCCAGCAGAGGGACAGAAGCTGGAAACACCATATATTTT.

Ten or more counts support this clonotype. The chain carries TRBV6-5 and TRBJ2-2; D may be TRBD2 (6 bases). The CDR3 runs 13 residues. Per the germline V gene, CDR1 is MNHEY and CDR2 is SVGAGI. Trimming stripped 5 bases from V and 9 bases from J, with 13 bases between. CDR3 in DNA: TGTGCCAGCAGTGGAGGGTTCTTGCGGGAGCTGTTTTTT. Translating gives CASSGGFLRELFF.

This rearrangement joins TRBV4-1 to TRBJ2-1; the D gene is possibly TRBD1 (6 bases). The CDR3 is 15 residues long. From germline, CDR1 is MGHRA and CDR2 YSYEKL. Trimming cost V 3 bases and J 0 bases, with 9 bases left between them. CDR3 nucleotides: TGCGCCAGCAGCCAGACGGACAGCTCCTACAATGAGCAGTTCTTC. Translating it yields CASSQTDSSYNEQFF.

The V gene is TRBV4-2, the J gene TRBJ2-3; 10 bases map to TRBD2. The CDR3 spans 17 residues. V shed 5 bases and J 0 bases; nucleotides not matched to a gene: 8. The germline gives CDR1 LGHNA, CDR2 YNFKEQ. The CDR3 sequence is CASSLVVAGGSTDTQYF. Written as DNA, the CDR3 is TGTGCCAGCAGCTTAGTAGTAGCGGGAGGCAGCACAGATACGCAGTATTTT.

This clonotype was observed at least ten times. CDR3 amino acids: CSASGNNYEQYF. The DNA for the CDR3 is TGCAGTGCGTCCGGGAATAACTACGAGCAGTACTTC. V usage is TRBV20-1 and J usage is TRBJ2-7; perhaps TRBD2 as D (5 bases). Germline V lookup: CDR1 DFQATT, CDR2 SNEGSKA (reference sequence). Deletions cut 6 bases from V and 3 bases from J, with 12 bases between. This CDR3 comprises 12 residues.

The chain links TRBV5-5 to TRBJ2-2; D not resolved. The length of the CDR3 is 13 residues. Germline V CDR1 and CDR2: SGHKS, YYEKEE (reference sequence). The germline V and J ends were trimmed by 2 bases and 4 bases, with 6 bases remaining between them. CDR3 amino acids: CASSFQVTGELFF. The CDR3 nucleotides are TGTGCCAGCAGCTTCCAGGTCACCGGGGAGCTGTTTTTT.

This clonotype appeared a few times. The chain combines TRBV5-6 with TRBJ2-7; 7 bases map to TRBD2. This CDR3 has 14 amino acids. V lost 4 bases and J lost 2; bases outside the gene matches: 6. Looked up from germline, CDR1 is SGHDT and CDR2 is YYEEEE. The CDR3 region has the DNA TGTGCCAGCAGCCAACCGCGGGGGACCTACGAGCAGTACTTC. It specifies CASSQPRGTYEQYF. Complete variable domain (other parts from reference TRBV5-6 and TRBJ2-7): DAGVTQSPTHLIKTRGQQVTLRCSPKSGHDTVSWYQQALGQGPQFIFQYYEEEERQRGNFPDRFSGHQFPNYSSELNVNALLLGDSALYLCASSQPRGTYEQYFGPGTRLTVT.

This clonotype was seen many times. This sequence joins TRBV29-1 and TRBJ1-1; D is unclear. There are 11 residues in the CDR3. Germline lookup yields CDR1 SQVTM and CDR2 ANQGSEA. The V gene lost 2 bases and the J gene lost 1 base, with 2 bases spanning the gap. As DNA, the CDR3 is TGCAGCGTTGAAACGAACACTGAAGCTTTCTTT. Residues: CSVETNTEAFF.

This clonotype was counted ten times or more. This sequence joins TRBV5-4 and TRBJ1-1; TRBD1 might be the D (5 bases). Germline CDR1 SGHNT, CDR2 YYREEE (reference sequence). V lost 2 bases to trimming and J lost 4 bases, with 12 bases between them. CDR3 length: 14 amino acids. CDR3 loop: CASSFPGLITEAFF. CDR3 bases: TGTGCCAGCAGCTTCCCAGGGTTGATCACTGAAGCTTTCTTT.

CDR3 DNA: TGTGCCTGGAAGAAGGGGGCGATCGATGGAAACACCATATATTTT. Translating gives CAWKKGAIDGNTIYF. The chain carries TRBV30 and TRBJ1-3; 7 bases match TRBD1. This CDR3 region has 15 residues. The J segment lost 3 bases and the V segment lost 4 bases, leaving 9 bases of the junction unmatched. Germline CDR1 and CDR2: GTSNPN and SVGIG (reference sequence).

This clonotype was seen ten or more times. The chain uses TRBV12-5 and TRBJ2-1; TRBD2 agrees at 8 bases. CDR1 is LGHNT and CDR2 is FRNRAP in the germline V gene. The CDR3 sequence is 16 residues long. Trimming took 6 bases from V and 2 from J; bases not matched to a gene: 9. CDR3 nucleotides: TGTGCTAGTGGCCCCGGGGGGGAGTACGCCTACAATGAGCAGTTCTTC. Translation: CASGPGGEYAYNEQFF.

This clonotype was observed at least ten times. The chain couples TRBV20-1 to TRBJ2-1; D might be TRBD2 (6 bases). V was pared by 3 bases and J by 6 bases, with 18 bases between. The length of the CDR3 is 15 residues. Germline assignment: CDR1 DFQATT and CDR2 SNEGSKA (reference sequence). The CDR3 region has the DNA TGCAGTGCTAGCCCGCCCCTACGGGAGTTCAATGAGCAGTTCTTC. It codes for CSASPPLREFNEQFF.

At least ten counts were recorded for this clonotype. The V and J genes are TRBV5-1 and TRBJ2-5, with TRBD1 matching 9 bases. Losses at the gene ends were 4 bases for V and 3 bases for J; bases not matched to a gene: 4. Germline V gives CDR1 SGHRS, CDR2 YFSETQ. The CDR3 runs to 14 residues. CDR3 bases: TGCGCCAGCAGCACCGGACAGGGGAAAGAGACCCAGTACTTC. This encodes CASSTGQGKETQYF.

V gene TRBV7-9 combines with J gene TRBJ2-6; 14 positions agree with TRBD2. The CDR3 runs to 18 residues. Germline-derived CDR1 and CDR2 are SEHNR and FQNEAQ (reference sequence). The V and J ends lost 5 bases and 4 bases, in that order; junction bases with no gene match: 7. DNA for the CDR3: TGTGCCAGCAGCCCGGGACTAGCGGGAGTGCGGGGGGCCAACGTCCTGACTTTC. Translated, it gives CASSPGLAGVRGANVLTF.

Ten or more counts support this clonotype. The CDR3 region is CAWRGGRSYNEQFF. DNA of the CDR3: TGTGCCTGGAGAGGGGGTCGCAGCTACAATGAGCAGTTCTTC. The gene calls are TRBV30 and TRBJ2-1; possibly TRBD1 for D (6 bases). The CDR3 contains 14 residues. Germline V gene lookup returns CDR1 GTSNPN and CDR2 SVGIG (reference sequence). V lost 3 bases and J 3 bases, leaving 12 bases between the germline ends.

To note about this clonotype: Just one base apart from a much larger clone, this may be a read error. The chain is built from TRBV7-9 and TRBJ2-3; D remains unclear. V lost 1 base and J lost 2, with 10 bases in between. Germline CDR1 and CDR2: SEHNR and FQNEAQ (reference sequence). The CDR3 loop spans 15 amino acids. The CDR3, as DNA: TGTGCCAGCAGCTTAGTTGTCGTCCACACAGATACGCAGTATTTT. Its translation is CASSLVVVHTDTQYF. The variable domain in full, completed from reference TRBV7-9 and TRBJ2-3, reads DTGVSQNPRHKITKRGQNVTFRCDPISEHNRLYWYRQTLGQGPEFLTYFQNEAQLEKSRLLSDRFSAERPKGSFSTLEIQRTEQGDSAMYLCASSLVVVHTDTQYFGPGTRLTVL.

This clonotype was found many times. The chain has TRBV9 and TRBJ2-2; no reliable D call. The CDR3 length is 12 residues. Germline CDR1 and CDR2: SGDLS and YYNGEE. V lost 0 bases and J 7 bases, leaving 4 bases between the germline ends. This CDR3 is CASSVVNGELFF. The CDR3, as DNA: TGTGCCAGCAGCGTAGTCAACGGGGAGCTGTTTTTT.

This clonotype was detected a few times. The chain employs TRBV5-1 and TRBJ2-1; tentatively, D is TRBD2 (5 bases). Trimming shortened V by 6 bases and J by 1 base, and 26 bases separated the two germline ends. The CDR3 totals 19 residues. Germline CDR1 reads SGHRS; CDR2 reads YFSETQ. The DNA for the CDR3 is TGCGCCAGCAAGCTTGGATCCCCAAGCATGTGGGAGTCCTACAATGAGCAGTTCTTC. This sequence encodes CASKLGSPSMWESYNEQFF.